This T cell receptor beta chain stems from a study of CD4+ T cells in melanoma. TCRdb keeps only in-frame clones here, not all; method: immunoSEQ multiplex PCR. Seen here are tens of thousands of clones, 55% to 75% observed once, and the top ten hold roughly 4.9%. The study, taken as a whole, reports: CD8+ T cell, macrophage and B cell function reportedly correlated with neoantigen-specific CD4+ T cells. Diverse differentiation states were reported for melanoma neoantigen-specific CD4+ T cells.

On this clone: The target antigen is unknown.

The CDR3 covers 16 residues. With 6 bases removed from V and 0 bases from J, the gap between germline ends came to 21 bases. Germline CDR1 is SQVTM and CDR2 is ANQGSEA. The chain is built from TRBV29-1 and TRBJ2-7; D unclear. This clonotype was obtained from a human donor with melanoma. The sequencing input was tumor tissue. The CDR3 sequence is CSVRAHESVSSYEQYF. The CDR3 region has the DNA TGCAGCGTCCGGGCCCATGAGTCCGTAAGCTCCTACGAGCAGTACTTC.